A selection of T cell receptor beta chains follows, all from one sample in a study of blood T cells in healthy people across ages. Each CDR3 protein gets one entry after TCRdb re-called the 5' RACE reads with MiXCR. The sample has some 1.5 million distinct CDR3 sequences, approximately 43% seen once. The sequenced sample was blood. The source of these receptors is a woman aged 18-35 years in good health. Each CDR3 is given with its conserved first and last residue. The order of the fields is V gene, clone size, D gene, J gene, CDR3 protein, CDR3 DNA. The D gene is left open where the match is weak. The listing skips clone size in some rows; elsewhere it reads once, few, many or a size class.

TRBV7-2	few	TRBD1	TRBJ2-1	CASSRTKGQGYNEQFF	TGTGCCAGCAGCAGAACCAAGGGACAGGGGTACAATGAGCAGTTCTTC
TRBV2	.	TRBD1	TRBJ1-2	CASSEDRTGVYGYTF	TGTGCCAGCAGTGAAGATAGGACAGGGGTATATGGCTACACCTTC
TRBV7-2	.	TRBD2	TRBJ2-3	CASSYSSGHSTDTQYF	TGTGCCAGCAGCTACTCTAGCGGGCACAGCACAGATACGCAGTATTTT
TRBV4-3	.	.	TRBJ2-1	CASSQDRAGLGNEQFF	TGCGCCAGCAGCCAAGATAGGGCAGGGTTGGGCAATGAGCAGTTCTTC
TRBV29-1	.	.	TRBJ1-2	CSEGGGDTF	TGCAGCGAGGGAGGAGGCGACACCTTC
TRBV6-2/TRBV6-3	.	.	TRBJ2-7	CASRLPGQPFSYEQYF	TGTGCCAGCAGACTCCCAGGACAGCCCTTTTCCTACGAGCAGTACTTC
TRBV29-1	few	TRBD1	TRBJ2-1	CSVEFARDRGFF	TGCAGCGTTGAATTCGCGAGGGACAGGGGGTTCTTC
TRBV27	.	.	TRBJ1-1	CASSSAGNRVLNTEAFF	TGTGCCAGCAGTTCCGCGGGAAACAGGGTTCTTAACACTGAAGCTTTCTTT
TRBV3-1	once	.	TRBJ1-6	CASSQGGSRNSPPHF	TGTGCCAGCAGCCAAGGGGGATCGCGTAATTCACCCCCCCACTTT
TRBV2	.	.	TRBJ1-1	CASSESPQHTEAFF	TGTGCCAGCAGTGAGAGTCCCCAGCACACTGAAGCTTTCTTT
TRBV3-1	.	TRBD1	TRBJ1-1	CASSQDSRGFAEAFF	TGTGCCAGCAGCCAAGATTCCAGGGGGTTCGCTGAAGCTTTCTTT
TRBV20-1	.	TRBD2	TRBJ2-7	CSARDLELAGIYEQYF	TGCAGTGCTAGAGATCTGGAACTAGCGGGAATCTACGAGCAGTACTTC
TRBV7-2	few	TRBD2	TRBJ2-7	CASSRRWTSDSYEQYF	TGTGCCAGCAGCCGTCGATGGACTAGCGACTCGTACGAGCAGTACTTC
TRBV5-6	few	.	TRBJ1-2	CASSLAYTF	TGTGCCAGCAGCTTGGCCTACACCTTC
TRBV4-1	.	TRBD2	TRBJ2-3	CASSDRLRGDSSTDTQYF	TGCGCCAGCAGCGATAGGTTGCGGGGGGATTCTAGCACAGATACGCAGTATTTT
TRBV20-1	.	TRBD2	TRBJ2-1	CSALSGYSNEQFF	TGCAGTGCTCTTAGCGGGTACTCTAATGAGCAGTTCTTC
TRBV20-1	.	.	TRBJ2-3	CSAPKETYTDTQYF	TGCAGTGCTCCAAAAGAGACTTACACAGATACGCAGTATTTT
TRBV24-1	.	.	TRBJ2-3	CATSDVSGADTQYF	TGTGCCACCAGTGATGTATCGGGGGCGGATACGCAGTATTTT
TRBV6-5	.	TRBD1	TRBJ2-7	CASSYKTGSYNEQYF	TGTGCCAGCAGTTACAAGACAGGGAGTTACAATGAGCAGTACTTC
TRBV20-1	once	TRBD2	TRBJ2-7	CSARPPGLAGYNEQYF	TGCAGTGCTAGACCCCCGGGACTAGCGGGATACAATGAGCAGTACTTC
TRBV11-1	many	TRBD2	TRBJ2-5	CASSLGLAGGSETQYF	TGTGCCAGCAGCTTAGGACTAGCGGGAGGCTCAGAGACCCAGTACTTC
TRBV7-2	.	.	TRBJ2-7	CASSPPEGRAGLGGQYF	TGTGCCAGCAGCCCCCCGGAGGGACGAGCGGGCTTAGGTGGCCAGTACTTC
TRBV20-1	few	.	TRBJ2-7	CSSCPGADYEQYF	TGCAGTTCTTGCCCGGGAGCGGACTACGAGCAGTACTTC
TRBV27	.	.	TRBJ1-1	CASRGETAQAFF	TGTGCCAGCAGGGGGGAGACCGCTCAAGCTTTCTTT
TRBV7-9	.	.	TRBJ1-6	CASMMNNSPLHF	TGTGCCAGCATGATGAATAATTCACCCCTCCACTTT
TRBV6-5	.	.	TRBJ2-1	CASSDPAEGNEQFF	TGTGCCAGCAGTGACCCAGCGGAGGGGAATGAGCAGTTCTTC
TRBV7-2	few	.	TRBJ1-5	CASSGGHRVSNQPQHF	TGTGCCAGCAGCGGGGGCCATCGGGTAAGCAATCAGCCCCAGCATTTT
TRBV20-1	few	.	TRBJ1-1	CSATTANTEAFF	TGCAGTGCTACGACAGCGAACACTGAAGCTTTCTTT
TRBV11-2	.	TRBD2	TRBJ2-7	CASSLRPIGGSSYEQYF	TGTGCCAGCAGCTTAAGACCCATCGGGGGGTCCAGCTACGAGCAGTACTTC
TRBV7-6	.	.	TRBJ1-1	CASSLEGPEQGSVNTEAFF	TGTGCCAGCAGCTTAGAAGGTCCGGAACAGGGTTCGGTGAACACTGAAGCTTTCTTT
TRBV11-2	many	.	TRBJ2-1	CASSFGPVGNEQFF	TGTGCCAGCAGCTTCGGGCCGGTGGGCAATGAGCAGTTCTTC
TRBV29-1	many	TRBD2	TRBJ2-1	CSVGTSGDYNEQFF	TGCAGCGTTGGTACTAGCGGGGACTACAATGAGCAGTTCTTC
TRBV5-1	.	.	TRBJ2-7	CASSIGGQPQEYEQYF	TGCGCCAGCAGCATTGGGGGTCAACCACAGGAGTACGAGCAGTACTTC
TRBV19	.	.	TRBJ2-3	CASSIASGSTDTQYF	TGTGCCAGTAGTATTGCTTCAGGCAGCACAGATACGCAGTATTTT
TRBV29-1	few	TRBD2	TRBJ2-1	CSVGETSGTNEQFF	TGCAGCGTTGGGGAGACTAGCGGGACAAATGAGCAGTTCTTC
TRBV6-5	.	TRBD2	TRBJ2-3	CASSYGTSGSHDGTDTQYF	TGTGCCAGCAGTTACGGGACTAGCGGGAGCCACGACGGCACAGATACGCAGTATTTT
TRBV13	few	.	TRBJ2-7	CASSVTTGHEQYF	TGTGCCAGCAGCGTGACTACAGGACACGAGCAGTACTTC
TRBV7-2	.	.	TRBJ2-7	CASSPMSGSYEQYF	TGTGCCAGCAGCCCAATGTCAGGATCCTACGAGCAGTACTTC
TRBV7-8	.	.	TRBJ1-1	CASSLVAGSYNTEAFF	TGTGCCAGCAGCTTAGTCGCAGGGAGTTACAACACTGAAGCTTTCTTT
TRBV7-8	.	TRBD2	TRBJ2-3	CASSLAEGGSADTQYF	TGTGCCAGCAGCTTAGCCGAAGGCGGGAGTGCAGATACGCAGTATTTT
TRBV24-1	many	.	TRBJ2-1	CATSDPFVYGQFF	TGTGCCACCAGTGATCCCTTTGTATATGGGCAGTTCTTC
TRBV6-6	.	TRBD2	TRBJ2-1	CASRARLAGTAHNEQFF	TGTGCCAGCAGAGCCCGACTAGCGGGTACAGCCCACAATGAGCAGTTCTTC
TRBV12-3/TRBV12-4	.	TRBD2	TRBJ2-3	CASSPLTSGADTQYF	TGTGCCAGCAGTCCACTGACTAGCGGGGCAGATACGCAGTATTTT
TRBV18	.	.	TRBJ2-1	CANSPTLGGHEQFF	TGTGCCAACTCACCTACCTTGGGAGGCCATGAGCAGTTCTTC
TRBV13	.	.	TRBJ2-2	CASSPPGLGTGELFF	TGTGCCAGCAGCCCGCCGGGACTTGGGACCGGGGAGCTGTTTTTT
TRBV11-2	few	TRBD2	TRBJ2-5	CASSPDGLAATERGEQYF	TGTGCCAGCAGCCCAGATGGACTAGCGGCCACTGAGCGGGGTGAGCAGTACTTC
TRBV6-1	.	.	TRBJ2-7	CASIDWSFEQYF	TGTGCCAGTATTGACTGGTCATTCGAGCAGTACTTC
TRBV6-2/TRBV6-3	.	.	TRBJ1-5	CASSNPPESGNQPQHF	TGTGCCAGCAGTAACCCCCCCGAATCGGGCAATCAGCCCCAGCATTTT
TRBV29-1	.	.	TRBJ1-5	CSVEGNAGQPQHF	TGCAGCGTTGAAGGCAACGCGGGACAGCCCCAGCATTTT
TRBV30	many	TRBD2	TRBJ2-7	CAWTSPGLDVDEQYF	TGTGCCTGGACCTCTCCAGGACTAGACGTCGACGAGCAGTACTTC
TRBV20-1	few	TRBD2	TRBJ2-3	CSAGERESDTQYF	TGCAGTGCTGGGGAGCGGGAGTCAGATACGCAGTATTTT
TRBV27	.	.	TRBJ2-7	CAGSSHTTYEQYF	TGTGCCGGCAGTTCTCACACAACCTACGAGCAGTACTTC
TRBV4-1	.	TRBD2	TRBJ2-3	CASSQTSGTGTQYF	TGCGCCAGCAGCCAAACTAGCGGCACAGGTACGCAGTATTTT
TRBV2	.	.	TRBJ2-1	CASSDSPGYNEQFF	TGTGCCAGCAGTGATTCTCCCGGGTACAATGAGCAGTTCTTC
TRBV28	.	.	TRBJ2-7	CASTSWTRSYEQYF	TGTGCCAGCACCTCTTGGACCAGGTCCTACGAGCAGTACTTC
TRBV7-2	.	TRBD1	TRBJ2-3	CASSLVTGQGDTQYF	TGTGCCAGCAGCTTAGTGACAGGGCAAGGGGATACGCAGTATTTT
TRBV20-1	many	.	TRBJ1-2	CSASPTRGYGYTF	TGCAGTGCTAGTCCTACACGGGGCTATGGCTACACCTTC
TRBV30	.	.	TRBJ1-2	CAWGTHGYTF	TGTGCCTGGGGGACGCATGGCTACACCTTC
TRBV6-1	.	.	TRBJ1-2	CASTGDTPYGYTF	TGTGCCAGCACCGGGGACACACCCTATGGCTACACCTTC
TRBV7-6	.	TRBD2	TRBJ2-1	CASRMLAGGSNEQFF	TGTGCCAGCAGAATGCTAGCGGGAGGCTCAAATGAGCAGTTCTTC